The 6 T cell receptor beta chains below come from one sample, sequenced in a study of blood T cells in healthy people across ages. A second PCR, run for roughly 7 to 12 cycles, used a sample-barcoded 5' primer plus a J-beta primer mix. MiXCR, run by TCRdb on the 5' RACE reads, gives a single entry per CDR3 protein. The repertoire holds approximately 400,000 distinct CDR3 sequences, approximately 47% seen once, with 51% in the top ten. Sequenced input: blood. These receptors all stem from a man aged 55 to 70 in good health.

This clonotype has just a few counts. The rearrangement links TRBV7-2 to TRBJ2-7; 11 bases map to TRBD2. CDR1 and CDR2 from the germline V gene are SGHTA and FQGNSA. This CDR3 has 15 amino acids. Trimming removed 5 bases from V and 6 bases from J; junction bases left unmatched: 9. The DNA of the CDR3 is TGTGCCAGCAGCCCCAGTAGCGGGAGGGTGAGCGAGCAGTACTTC. Its protein product is CASSPSSGRVSEQYF.

The genes are TRBV20-1 and TRBJ2-1, with 8 bases matching TRBD2. The CDR3 covers 15 residues. Per the germline V gene, CDR1 is DFQATT and CDR2 is SNEGSKA (reference sequence). The V gene end was trimmed by 0 bases and the J gene end by 3 bases; junction bases not matched to a gene: 4. CDR3: CSARDPGLDYNEQFF. The CDR3, as DNA: TGCAGTGCTAGAGATCCGGGACTAGACTACAATGAGCAGTTCTTC.

This chain connects TRBV4-1 to TRBJ1-2; D is possibly TRBD1 (6 bases). Germline lookup yields CDR1 MGHRA and CDR2 YSYEKL. The V end was cut by 2 bases, the J end by 4 bases, with 11 bases between. The CDR3 length is 14 residues. The CDR3 DNA sequence: TGCGCCAGCAGCCAATCTACAGGGATCTATGGCTACACCTTC. Encoded protein: CASSQSTGIYGYTF.

The sample holds one count of this clonotype. V usage is TRBV11-2 and J usage is TRBJ2-3; the D gene could be TRBD1 or TRBD2 (5 bases each). CDR1 is SGHAT, CDR2 FQNNGV, per germline. This CDR3 is built from 17 residues. Trimming cost V 5 bases and J 0 bases, with 18 bases left between them. CDR3 sequence: CASSRGGWYSSTDTQYF. DNA for the CDR3: TGTGCCAGCAGCCGGGGCGGTTGGTACTCTAGCACAGATACGCAGTATTTT.

This clonotype was seen more than once but under ten times. The chain has TRBV6-4 and TRBJ2-3; TRBD2 matches 7 bases. Germline lookup yields CDR1 MRHNA and CDR2 SNTAGT. V was pared by 4 bases and J by 2 bases, with 3 bases of the junction left unmatched. The CDR3 contains 14 residues. DNA for the CDR3: TGTGCCAGCAGTGGCGGACTAGACACAGATACGCAGTATTTT. Its translation is CASSGGLDTDTQYF.

There are a few counts of this clonotype. The rearrangement links TRBV7-2 to TRBJ1-2; TRBD1 matches at 7 bases. CDR1 is SGHTA, CDR2 FQGNSA, per germline. CDR3 size: 13 residues. V shed 5 bases, J shed 4 bases, and the junction held 4 bases outside the gene matches. The chain's CDR3 is CASSTGTVYGYTF. The CDR3 bases are TGTGCCAGCAGCACTGGGACAGTCTATGGCTACACCTTC.